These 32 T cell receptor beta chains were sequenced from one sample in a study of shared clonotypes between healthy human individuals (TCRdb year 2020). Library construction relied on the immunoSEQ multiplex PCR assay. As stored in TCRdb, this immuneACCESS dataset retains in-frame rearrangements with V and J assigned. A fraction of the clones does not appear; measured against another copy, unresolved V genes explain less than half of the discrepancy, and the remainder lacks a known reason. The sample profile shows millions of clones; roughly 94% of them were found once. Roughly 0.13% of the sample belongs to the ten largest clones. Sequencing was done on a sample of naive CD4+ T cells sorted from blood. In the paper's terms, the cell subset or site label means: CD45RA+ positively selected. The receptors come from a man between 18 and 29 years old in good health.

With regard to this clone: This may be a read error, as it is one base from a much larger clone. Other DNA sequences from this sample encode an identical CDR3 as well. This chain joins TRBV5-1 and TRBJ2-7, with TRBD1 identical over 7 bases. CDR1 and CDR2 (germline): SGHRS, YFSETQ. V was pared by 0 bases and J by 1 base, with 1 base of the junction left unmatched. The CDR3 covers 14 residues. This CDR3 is CASSLEQGSYEQYF. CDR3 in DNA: TGCGCCAGCAGCTTGGAACAGGGGTCCTACGAGCAGTACTTC.

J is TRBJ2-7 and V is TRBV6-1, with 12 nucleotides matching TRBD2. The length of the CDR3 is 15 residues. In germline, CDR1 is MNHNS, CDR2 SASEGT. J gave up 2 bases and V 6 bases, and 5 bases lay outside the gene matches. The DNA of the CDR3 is TGTGCCAGCAGGCCGTCTAGCGGGAGGGCCTACGAGCAGTACTTC. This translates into CASRPSSGRAYEQYF.

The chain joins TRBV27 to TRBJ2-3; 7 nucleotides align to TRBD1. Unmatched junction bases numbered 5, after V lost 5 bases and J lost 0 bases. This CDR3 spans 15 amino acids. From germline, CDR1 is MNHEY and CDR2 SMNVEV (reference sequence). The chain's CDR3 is CASSPGQASTDTQYF. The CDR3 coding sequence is TGTGCCAGCAGTCCCGGACAGGCAAGCACAGATACGCAGTATTTT.

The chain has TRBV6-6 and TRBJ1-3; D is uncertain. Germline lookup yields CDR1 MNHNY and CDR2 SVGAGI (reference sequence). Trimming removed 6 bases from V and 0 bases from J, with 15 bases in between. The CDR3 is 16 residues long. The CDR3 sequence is CASRRTDLSSGNTIYF. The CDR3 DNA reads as TGTGCCAGCAGGCGGACGGATTTAAGCTCTGGAAACACCATATATTTT.

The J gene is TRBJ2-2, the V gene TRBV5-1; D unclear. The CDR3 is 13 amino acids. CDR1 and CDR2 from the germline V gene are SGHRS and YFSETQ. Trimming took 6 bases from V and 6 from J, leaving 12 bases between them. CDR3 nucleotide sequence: TGCGCCAGCAAGGATCAAGGACCCGGGGAGCTGTTTTTT. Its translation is CASKDQGPGELFF.

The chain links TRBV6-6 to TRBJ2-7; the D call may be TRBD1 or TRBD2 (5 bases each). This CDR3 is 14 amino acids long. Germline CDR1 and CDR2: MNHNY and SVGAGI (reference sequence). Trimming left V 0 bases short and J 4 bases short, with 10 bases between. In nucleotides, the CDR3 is TGTGCCAGCAGTTACTCGGCAGGGAGATACGAGCAGTACTTC. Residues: CASSYSAGRYEQYF.

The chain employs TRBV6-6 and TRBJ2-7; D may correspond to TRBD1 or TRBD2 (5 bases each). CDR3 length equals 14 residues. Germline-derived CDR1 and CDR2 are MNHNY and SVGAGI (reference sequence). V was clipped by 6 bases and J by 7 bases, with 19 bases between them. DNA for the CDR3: TGTGCCAGCAGCCCCGGGACCGGGTTAGGGGAGCAGTACTTC. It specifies CASSPGTGLGEQYF.

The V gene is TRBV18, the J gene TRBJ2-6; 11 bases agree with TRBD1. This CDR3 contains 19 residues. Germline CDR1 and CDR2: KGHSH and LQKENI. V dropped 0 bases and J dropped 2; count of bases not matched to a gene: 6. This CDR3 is CASSPPLGQGAAGANVLTF. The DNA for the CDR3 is TGTGCCAGCTCACCACCTCTTGGACAGGGGGCGGCTGGGGCCAACGTCCTGACTTTC.

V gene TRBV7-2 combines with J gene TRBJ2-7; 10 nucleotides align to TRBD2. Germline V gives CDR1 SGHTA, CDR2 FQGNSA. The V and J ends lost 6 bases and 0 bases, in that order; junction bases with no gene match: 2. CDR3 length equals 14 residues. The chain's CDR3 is CASSWTSGSYEQYF. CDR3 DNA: TGTGCCAGCAGTTGGACTAGCGGCTCCTACGAGCAGTACTTC.

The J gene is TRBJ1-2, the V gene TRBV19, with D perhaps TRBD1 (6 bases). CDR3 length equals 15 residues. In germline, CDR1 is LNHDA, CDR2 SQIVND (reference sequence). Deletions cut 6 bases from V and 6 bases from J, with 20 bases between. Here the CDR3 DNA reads TGTGCCAGTAGAGTCTCAACCAATACAGGGCATGGCTACACCTTC. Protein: CASRVSTNTGHGYTF.

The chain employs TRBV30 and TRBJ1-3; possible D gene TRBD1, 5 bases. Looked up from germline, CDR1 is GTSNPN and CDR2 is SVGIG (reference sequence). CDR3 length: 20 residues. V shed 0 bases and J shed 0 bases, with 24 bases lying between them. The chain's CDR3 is CAWSVVRRTSSLSSGNTIYF. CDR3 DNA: TGTGCCTGGAGTGTAGTACGAAGGACATCCTCTCTTTCCTCTGGAAACACCATATATTTT.

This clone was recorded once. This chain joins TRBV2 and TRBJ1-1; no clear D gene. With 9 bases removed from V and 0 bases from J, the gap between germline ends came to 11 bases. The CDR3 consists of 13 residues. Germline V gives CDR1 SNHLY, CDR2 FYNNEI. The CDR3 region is CASWESMNTEAFF. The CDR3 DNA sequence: TGTGCCAGTTGGGAGTCCATGAACACTGAAGCTTTCTTT.

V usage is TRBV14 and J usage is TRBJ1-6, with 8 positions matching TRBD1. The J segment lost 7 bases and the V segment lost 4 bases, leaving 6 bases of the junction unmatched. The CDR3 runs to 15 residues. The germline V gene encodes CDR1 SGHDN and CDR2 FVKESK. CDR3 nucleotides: TGTGCCAGCAGCCCAGGGGGCACCGTCAATTCACCCCTCCACTTT. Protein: CASSPGGTVNSPLHF.

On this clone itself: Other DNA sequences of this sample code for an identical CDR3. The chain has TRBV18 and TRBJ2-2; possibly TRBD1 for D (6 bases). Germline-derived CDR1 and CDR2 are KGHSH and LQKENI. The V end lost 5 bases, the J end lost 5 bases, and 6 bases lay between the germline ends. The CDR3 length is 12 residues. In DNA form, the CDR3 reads TGTGCCAGCTCAAGGGGGACCGGGGAGCTGTTTTTT. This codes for CASSRGTGELFF. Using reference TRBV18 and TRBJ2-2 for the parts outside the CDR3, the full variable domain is NAGVMQNPRHLVRRRGQEARLRCSPMKGHSHVYWYRQLPEEGLKFMVYLQKENIIDESGMPKERFSAEFPKEGPSILRIQQVVRGDSAAYFCASSRGTGELFFGEGSRLTVL.

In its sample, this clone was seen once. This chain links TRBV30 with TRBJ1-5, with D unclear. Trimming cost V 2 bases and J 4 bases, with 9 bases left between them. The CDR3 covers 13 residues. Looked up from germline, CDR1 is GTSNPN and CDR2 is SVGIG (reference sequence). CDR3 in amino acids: CAWSPQANQPQHF. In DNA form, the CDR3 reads TGTGCCTGGAGTCCGCAGGCTAATCAGCCCCAGCATTTT.

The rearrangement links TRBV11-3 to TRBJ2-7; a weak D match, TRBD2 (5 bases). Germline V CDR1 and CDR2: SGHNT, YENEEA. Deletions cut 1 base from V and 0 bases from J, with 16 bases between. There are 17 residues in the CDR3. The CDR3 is CASSLAPDGGSSYEQYF. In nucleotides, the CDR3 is TGTGCCAGCAGCTTAGCTCCTGACGGAGGCAGCTCCTACGAGCAGTACTTC.

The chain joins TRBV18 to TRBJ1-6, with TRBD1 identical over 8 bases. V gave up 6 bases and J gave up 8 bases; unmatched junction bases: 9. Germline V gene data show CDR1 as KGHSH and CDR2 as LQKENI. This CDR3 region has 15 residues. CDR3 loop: CASSHGQGADSPLHF. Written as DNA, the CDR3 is TGTGCCAGCTCCCACGGGCAGGGGGCGGATTCACCCCTCCACTTT.

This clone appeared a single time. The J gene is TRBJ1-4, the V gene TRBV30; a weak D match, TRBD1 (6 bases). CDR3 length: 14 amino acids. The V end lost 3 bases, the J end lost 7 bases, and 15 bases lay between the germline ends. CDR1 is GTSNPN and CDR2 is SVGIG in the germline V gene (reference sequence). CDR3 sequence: CAWRKGVNREKLFF. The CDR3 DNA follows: TGTGCCTGGAGAAAGGGGGTAAACCGTGAAAAACTGTTTTTT.

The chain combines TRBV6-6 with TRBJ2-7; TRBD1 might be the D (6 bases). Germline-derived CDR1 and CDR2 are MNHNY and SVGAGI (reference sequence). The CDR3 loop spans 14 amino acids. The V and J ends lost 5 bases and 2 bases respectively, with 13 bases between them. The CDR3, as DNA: TGTGCCAGCAGTGAGAGAGGGGGTCCCTACGAGCAGTACTTC. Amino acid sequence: CASSERGGPYEQYF.

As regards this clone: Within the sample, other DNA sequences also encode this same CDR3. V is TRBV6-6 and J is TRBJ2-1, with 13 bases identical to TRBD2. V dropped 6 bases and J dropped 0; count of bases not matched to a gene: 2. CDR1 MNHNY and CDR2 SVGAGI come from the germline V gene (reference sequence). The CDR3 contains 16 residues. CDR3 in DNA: TGTGCCAGCAGGGGACTAGCGGGAAGCTCCTACAATGAGCAGTTCTTC. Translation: CASRGLAGSSYNEQFF.

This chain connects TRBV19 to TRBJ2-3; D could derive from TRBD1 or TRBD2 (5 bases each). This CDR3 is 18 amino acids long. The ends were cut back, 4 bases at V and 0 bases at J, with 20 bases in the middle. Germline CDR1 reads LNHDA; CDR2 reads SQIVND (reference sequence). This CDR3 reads CASSRRLTGLKSTDTQYF. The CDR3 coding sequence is TGTGCCAGTAGTAGACGATTAACAGGACTTAAGAGCACAGATACGCAGTATTTT. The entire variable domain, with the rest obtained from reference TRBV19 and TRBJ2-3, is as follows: DGGITQSPKYLFRKEGQNVTLSCEQNLNHDAMYWYRQDPGQGLRLIYYSQIVNDFQKGDIAEGYSVSREKKESFPLTVTSAQKNPTAFYLCASSRRLTGLKSTDTQYFGPGTRLTVL.

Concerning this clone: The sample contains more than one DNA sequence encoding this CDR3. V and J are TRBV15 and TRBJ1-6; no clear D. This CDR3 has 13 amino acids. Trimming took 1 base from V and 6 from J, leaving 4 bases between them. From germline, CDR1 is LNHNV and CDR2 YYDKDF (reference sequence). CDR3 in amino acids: CATSRGRNSPLHF. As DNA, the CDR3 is TGTGCCACCAGCAGAGGGCGTAATTCACCCCTCCACTTT.

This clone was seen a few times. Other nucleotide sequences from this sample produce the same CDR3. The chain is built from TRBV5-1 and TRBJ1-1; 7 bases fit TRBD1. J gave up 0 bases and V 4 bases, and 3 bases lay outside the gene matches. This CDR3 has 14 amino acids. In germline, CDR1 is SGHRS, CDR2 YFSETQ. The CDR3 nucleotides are TGCGCCAGCAGCCCTGGACAGGTGAACACTGAAGCTTTCTTT. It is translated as CASSPGQVNTEAFF.

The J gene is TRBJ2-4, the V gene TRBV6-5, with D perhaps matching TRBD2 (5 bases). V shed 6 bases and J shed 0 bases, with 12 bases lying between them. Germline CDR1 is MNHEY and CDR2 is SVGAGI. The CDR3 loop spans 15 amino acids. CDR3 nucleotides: TGTGCCAGCAGCTCGAGGGCCCTAGCCAAAAACATTCAGTACTTC. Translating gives CASSSRALAKNIQYF.

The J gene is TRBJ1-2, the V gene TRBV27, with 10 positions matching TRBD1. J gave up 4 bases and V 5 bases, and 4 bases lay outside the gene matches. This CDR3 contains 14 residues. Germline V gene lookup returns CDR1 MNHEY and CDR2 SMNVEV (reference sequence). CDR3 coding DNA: TGTGCCAGCAGTCTGACAGGGGGCATCTATGGCTACACCTTC. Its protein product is CASSLTGGIYGYTF.

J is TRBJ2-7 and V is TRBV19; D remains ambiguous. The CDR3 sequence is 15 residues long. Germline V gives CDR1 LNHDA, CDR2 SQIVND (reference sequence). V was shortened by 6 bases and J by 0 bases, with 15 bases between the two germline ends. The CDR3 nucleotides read TGTGCCAGTAGCTATCACCCCACAGTCTCCTACGAGCAGTACTTC. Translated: CASSYHPTVSYEQYF.

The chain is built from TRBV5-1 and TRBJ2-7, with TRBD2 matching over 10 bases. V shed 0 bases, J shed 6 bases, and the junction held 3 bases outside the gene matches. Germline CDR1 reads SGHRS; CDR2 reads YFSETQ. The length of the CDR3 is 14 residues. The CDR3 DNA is TGCGCCAGCAGCTTGGCAGCGGGAGGGACCGAGCAGTACTTC. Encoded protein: CASSLAAGGTEQYF. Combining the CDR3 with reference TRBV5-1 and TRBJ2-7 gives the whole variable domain KAGVTQTPRYLIKTRGQQVTLSCSPISGHRSVSWYQQTPGQGLQFLFEYFSETQRNKGNFPGRFSGRQFSNSRSEMNVSTLELGDSALYLCASSLAAGGTEQYFGPGTRLTVT.

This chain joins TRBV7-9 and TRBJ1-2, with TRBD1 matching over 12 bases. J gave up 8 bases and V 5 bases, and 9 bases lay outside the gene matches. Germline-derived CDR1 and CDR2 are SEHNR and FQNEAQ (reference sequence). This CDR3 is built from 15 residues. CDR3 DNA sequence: TGTGCCAGCAGCCCGTCGGGACAGGGGGCAAACGGCTACACCTTC. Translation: CASSPSGQGANGYTF.

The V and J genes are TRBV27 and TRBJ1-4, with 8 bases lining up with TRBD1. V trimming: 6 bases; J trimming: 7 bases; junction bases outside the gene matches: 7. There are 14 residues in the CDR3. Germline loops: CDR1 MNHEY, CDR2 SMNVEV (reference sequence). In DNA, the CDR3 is TGTGCCAGCAGCCGAGGGACAGGCGGTGAAAAACTGTTTTTT. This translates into CASSRGTGGEKLFF.

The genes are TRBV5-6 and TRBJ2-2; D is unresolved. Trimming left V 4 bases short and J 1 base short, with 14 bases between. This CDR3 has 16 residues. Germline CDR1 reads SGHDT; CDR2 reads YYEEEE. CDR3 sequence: CASSPAFGVNTGELFF. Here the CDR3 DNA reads TGTGCCAGCAGCCCCGCGTTTGGGGTGAACACCGGGGAGCTGTTTTTT.

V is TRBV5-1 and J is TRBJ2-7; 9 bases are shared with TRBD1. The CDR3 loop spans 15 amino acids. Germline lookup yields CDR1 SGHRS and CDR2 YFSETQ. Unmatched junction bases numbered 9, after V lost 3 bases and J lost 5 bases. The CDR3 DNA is TGCGCCAGCAGCTACCCGGGACAGGGTAGCCACGAGCAGTACTTC. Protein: CASSYPGQGSHEQYF.

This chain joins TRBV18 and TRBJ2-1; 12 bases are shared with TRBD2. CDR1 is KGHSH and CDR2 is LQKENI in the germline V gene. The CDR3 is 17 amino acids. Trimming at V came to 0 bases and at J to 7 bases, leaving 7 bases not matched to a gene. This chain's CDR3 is CASSPPLTSGRLNEQFF. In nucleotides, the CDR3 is TGTGCCAGCTCACCACCGCTTACTAGCGGGAGGTTAAATGAGCAGTTCTTC.